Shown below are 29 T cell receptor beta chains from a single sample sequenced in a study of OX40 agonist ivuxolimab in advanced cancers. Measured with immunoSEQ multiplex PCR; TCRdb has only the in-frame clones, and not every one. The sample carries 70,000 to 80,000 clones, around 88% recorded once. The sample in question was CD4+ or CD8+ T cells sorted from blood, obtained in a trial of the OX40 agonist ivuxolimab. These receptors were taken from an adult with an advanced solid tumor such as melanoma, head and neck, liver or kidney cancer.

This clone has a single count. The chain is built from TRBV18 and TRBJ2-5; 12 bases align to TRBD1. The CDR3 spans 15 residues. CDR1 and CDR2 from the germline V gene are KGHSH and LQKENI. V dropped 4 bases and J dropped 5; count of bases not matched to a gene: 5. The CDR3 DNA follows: TGTGCCAGCTCACTCGCCGGGACAGGGGGCGAGACCCAGTACTTC. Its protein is CASSLAGTGGETQYF.

This CDR3 reads CASSKGQLLYEQYF. CDR3 DNA: TGTGCCAGCAGCAAGGGACAGCTCCTCTACGAGCAGTACTTC. The chain combines TRBV5-8 with TRBJ2-7, with TRBD1 matching 7 bases. After removal of 4 bases from V and 3 bases from J, the junction contained 7 bases not matched to a gene. The CDR3 spans 14 residues. The germline gives CDR1 SGHTS, CDR2 YDEGEE.

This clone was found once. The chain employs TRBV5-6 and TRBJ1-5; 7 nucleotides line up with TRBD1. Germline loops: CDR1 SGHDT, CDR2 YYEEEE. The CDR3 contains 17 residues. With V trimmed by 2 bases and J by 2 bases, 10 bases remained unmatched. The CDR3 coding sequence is TGTGCCAGCAGCTTTATTCAGGGGGTAGGAGGCAATCAGCCCCAGCATTTT. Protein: CASSFIQGVGGNQPQHF.

CDR3 DNA sequence: TGTGCCAGCAGCTTAAGGGCAGGGGGTTTTGGCTACACCTTC. Encoded protein: CASSLRAGGFGYTF. This rearrangement joins TRBV5-4 to TRBJ1-2; 7 nucleotides match TRBD1. CDR1 and CDR2 from the germline V gene are SGHNT and YYREEE (reference sequence). The CDR3 length is 14 residues. After removal of 2 bases from V and 7 bases from J, the junction contained 8 bases not matched to a gene.

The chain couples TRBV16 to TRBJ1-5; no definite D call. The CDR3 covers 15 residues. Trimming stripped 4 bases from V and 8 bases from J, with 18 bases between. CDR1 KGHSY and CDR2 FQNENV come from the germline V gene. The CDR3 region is CASSLRPGWREPQHF. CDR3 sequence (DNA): TGTGCCAGCAGCCTCCGGCCGGGCTGGAGGGAGCCCCAGCATTTT.

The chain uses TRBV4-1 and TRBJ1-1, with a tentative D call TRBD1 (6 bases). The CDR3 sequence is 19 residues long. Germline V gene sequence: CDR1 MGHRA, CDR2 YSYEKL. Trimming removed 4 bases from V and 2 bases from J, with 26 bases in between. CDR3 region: CASSRRRLGASNENTEAFF. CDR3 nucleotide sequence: TGCGCCAGCAGCCGCCGACGGCTGGGGGCGAGTAATGAAAACACTGAAGCTTTCTTT.

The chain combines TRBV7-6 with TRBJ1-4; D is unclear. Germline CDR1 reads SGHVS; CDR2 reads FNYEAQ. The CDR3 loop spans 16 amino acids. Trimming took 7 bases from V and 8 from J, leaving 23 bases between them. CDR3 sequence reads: CASNPPQGWLGEKLFF. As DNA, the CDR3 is TGTGCCAGCAACCCCCCCCAAGGGTGGCTGGGCGAAAAACTGTTTTTT.

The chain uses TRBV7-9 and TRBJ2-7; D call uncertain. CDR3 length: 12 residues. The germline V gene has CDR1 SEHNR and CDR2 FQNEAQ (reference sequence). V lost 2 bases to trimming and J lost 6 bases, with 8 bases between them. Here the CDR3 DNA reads TGTGCCAGCAGCTTATATCCAGGCGAGCAGTACTTC. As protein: CASSLYPGEQYF.

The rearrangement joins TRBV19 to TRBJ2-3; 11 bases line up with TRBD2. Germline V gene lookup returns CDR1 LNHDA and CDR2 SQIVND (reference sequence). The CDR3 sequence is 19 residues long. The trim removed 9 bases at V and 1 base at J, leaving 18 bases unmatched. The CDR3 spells CASSPPNGLAGGGTDTQYF. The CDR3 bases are TGTGCCAGCAGTCCGCCTAACGGGTTAGCGGGAGGGGGCACAGATACGCAGTATTTT.

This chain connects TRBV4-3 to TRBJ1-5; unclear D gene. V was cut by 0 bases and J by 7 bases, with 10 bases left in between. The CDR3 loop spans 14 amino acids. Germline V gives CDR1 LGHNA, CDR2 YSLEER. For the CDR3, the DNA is TGCGCCAGCAGCCAAGATTACAAAGGACAGCCCCAGCATTTT. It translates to CASSQDYKGQPQHF.

The CDR3 spells CASRSGVGGEQGNQPQHF. The DNA for the CDR3 is TGTGCCAGCAGGTCCGGGGTAGGAGGGGAGCAGGGGAATCAGCCCCAGCATTTT. This chain joins TRBV27 and TRBJ1-5, with a weak D call TRBD1 (6 bases). This CDR3 is 18 amino acids long. The ends were cut back, 6 bases at V and 4 bases at J, with 25 bases in the middle. Germline V lookup: CDR1 MNHEY, CDR2 SMNVEV (reference sequence).

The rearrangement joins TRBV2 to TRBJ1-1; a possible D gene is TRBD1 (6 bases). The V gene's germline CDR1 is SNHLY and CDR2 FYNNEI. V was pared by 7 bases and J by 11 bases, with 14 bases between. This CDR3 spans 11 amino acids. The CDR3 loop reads CASTLGGPAFF. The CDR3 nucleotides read TGTGCCAGCACCCTGGGGGGGCCGGCTTTCTTT.

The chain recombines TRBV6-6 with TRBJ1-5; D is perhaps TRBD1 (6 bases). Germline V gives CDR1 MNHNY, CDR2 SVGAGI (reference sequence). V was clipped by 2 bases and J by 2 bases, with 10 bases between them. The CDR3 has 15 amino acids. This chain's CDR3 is CASSYVGGGNQPQHF. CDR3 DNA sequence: TGTGCCAGCAGTTACGTGGGGGGCGGCAATCAGCCCCAGCATTTT.

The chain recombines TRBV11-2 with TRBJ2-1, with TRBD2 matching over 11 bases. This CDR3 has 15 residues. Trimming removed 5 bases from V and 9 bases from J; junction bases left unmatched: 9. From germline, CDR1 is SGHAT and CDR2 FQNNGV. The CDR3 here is CASSPTSGSVSEQFF. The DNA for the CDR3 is TGTGCCAGCAGCCCCACTAGCGGGAGTGTTTCTGAGCAGTTCTTC.

The CDR3 coding sequence is TGTGCCAGTAAGGGGACAGGGGCCACCGGGGAGCTGTTTTTT. Protein: CASKGTGATGELFF. The chain recombines TRBV2 with TRBJ2-2; 10 nucleotides line up with TRBD1. Germline V lookup: CDR1 SNHLY, CDR2 FYNNEI. This CDR3 comprises 14 residues. Germline trimming cut 9 bases from V and 4 bases from J; bases unmatched to any gene: 5.

The CDR3 protein is CASRRTGPNTEAFF. In DNA form, the CDR3 reads TGTGCCAGCAGGAGGACAGGGCCGAACACTGAAGCTTTCTTT. This chain uses TRBV2 with TRBJ1-1, with 8 bases fitting TRBD1. J gave up 1 base and V 6 bases, and 4 bases lay outside the gene matches. The CDR3 length is 14 residues. Germline values: CDR1 SNHLY, CDR2 FYNNEI.

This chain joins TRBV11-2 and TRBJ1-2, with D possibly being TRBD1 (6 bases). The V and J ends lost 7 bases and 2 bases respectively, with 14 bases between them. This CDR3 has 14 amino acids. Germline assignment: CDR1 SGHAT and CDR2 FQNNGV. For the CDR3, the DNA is TGTGCCAGCACCCGAGACAGGATCAACTATGGCTACACCTTC. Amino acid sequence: CASTRDRINYGYTF. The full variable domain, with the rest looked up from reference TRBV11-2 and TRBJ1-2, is EAGVAQSPRYKIIEKRQSVAFWCNPISGHATLYWYQQILGQGPKLLIQFQNNGVVDDSQLPKDRFSAERLKGVDSTLKIQPAKLEDSAVYLCASTRDRINYGYTFGSGTRLTVV.

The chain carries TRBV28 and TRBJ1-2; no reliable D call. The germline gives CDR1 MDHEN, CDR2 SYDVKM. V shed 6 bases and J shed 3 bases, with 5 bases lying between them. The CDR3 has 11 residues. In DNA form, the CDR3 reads TGTGCCAGCAGCGCGGACTATGGCTACACCTTC. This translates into CASSADYGYTF.

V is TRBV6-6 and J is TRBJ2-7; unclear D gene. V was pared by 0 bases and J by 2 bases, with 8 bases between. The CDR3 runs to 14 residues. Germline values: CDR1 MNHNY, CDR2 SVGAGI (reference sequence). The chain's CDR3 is CASSYSPVPYEQYF. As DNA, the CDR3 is TGTGCCAGCAGTTACTCTCCCGTACCCTACGAGCAGTACTTC.

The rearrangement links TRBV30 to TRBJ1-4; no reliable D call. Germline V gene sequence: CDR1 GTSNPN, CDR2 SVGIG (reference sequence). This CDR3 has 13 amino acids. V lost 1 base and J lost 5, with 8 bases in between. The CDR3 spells CAWSARENEKLFF. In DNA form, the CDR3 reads TGTGCCTGGAGTGCGAGAGAAAATGAAAAACTGTTTTTT.

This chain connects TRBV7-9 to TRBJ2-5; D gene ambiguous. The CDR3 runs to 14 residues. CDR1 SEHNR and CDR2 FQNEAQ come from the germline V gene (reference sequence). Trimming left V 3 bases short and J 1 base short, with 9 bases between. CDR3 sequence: CASSFTSSQETQYF. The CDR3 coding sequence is TGTGCCAGCAGCTTCACGTCCTCCCAAGAGACCCAGTACTTC.

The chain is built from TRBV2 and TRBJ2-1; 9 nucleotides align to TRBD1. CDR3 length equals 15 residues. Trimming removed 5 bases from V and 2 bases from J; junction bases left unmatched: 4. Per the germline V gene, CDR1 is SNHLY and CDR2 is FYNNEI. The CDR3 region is CASSRDRVAYNEQFF. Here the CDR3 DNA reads TGTGCCAGCAGTAGGGACAGGGTAGCCTACAATGAGCAGTTCTTC. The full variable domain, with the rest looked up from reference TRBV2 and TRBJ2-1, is EPEVTQTPSHQVTQMGQEVILRCVPISNHLYFYWYRQILGQKVEFLVSFYNNEISEKSEIFDDQFSVERPDGSNFTLKIRSTKLEDSAMYFCASSRDRVAYNEQFFGPGTRLTVL.

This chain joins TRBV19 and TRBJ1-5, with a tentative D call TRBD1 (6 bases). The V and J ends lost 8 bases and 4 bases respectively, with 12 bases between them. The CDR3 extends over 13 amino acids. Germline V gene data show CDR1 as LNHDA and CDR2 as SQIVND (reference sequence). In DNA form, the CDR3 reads TGTGCCAGTCTTAGCGACAGGAATCAGCCCCAGCATTTT. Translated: CASLSDRNQPQHF. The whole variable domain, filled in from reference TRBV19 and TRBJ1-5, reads DGGITQSPKYLFRKEGQNVTLSCEQNLNHDAMYWYRQDPGQGLRLIYYSQIVNDFQKGDIAEGYSVSREKKESFPLTVTSAQKNPTAFYLCASLSDRNQPQHFGDGTRLSIL.

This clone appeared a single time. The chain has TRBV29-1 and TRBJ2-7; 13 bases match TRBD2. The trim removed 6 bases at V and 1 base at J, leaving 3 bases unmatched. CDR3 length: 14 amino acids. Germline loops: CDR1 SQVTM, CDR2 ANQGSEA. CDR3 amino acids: CSVGTSGVSYEQYF. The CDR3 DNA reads TGCAGCGTCGGGACTAGCGGGGTTTCCTACGAGCAGTACTTC.

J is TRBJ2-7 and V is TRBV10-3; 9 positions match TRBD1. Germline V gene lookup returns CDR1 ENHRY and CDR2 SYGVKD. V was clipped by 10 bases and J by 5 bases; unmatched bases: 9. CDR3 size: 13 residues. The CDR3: CATTPGQGHEQYF. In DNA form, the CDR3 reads TGTGCCACCACTCCGGGACAGGGCCACGAGCAGTACTTC.

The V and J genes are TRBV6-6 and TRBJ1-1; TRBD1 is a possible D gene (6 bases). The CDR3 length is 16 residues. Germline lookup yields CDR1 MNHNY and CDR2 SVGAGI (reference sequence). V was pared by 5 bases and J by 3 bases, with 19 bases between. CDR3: CASSTNRERGYTEAFF. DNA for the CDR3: TGTGCCAGCAGTACAAACAGGGAAAGAGGGTACACTGAAGCTTTCTTT.

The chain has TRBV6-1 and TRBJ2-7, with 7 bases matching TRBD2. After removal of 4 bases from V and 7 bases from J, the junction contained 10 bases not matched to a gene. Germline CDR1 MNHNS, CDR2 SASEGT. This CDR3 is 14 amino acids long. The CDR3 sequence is CASSAAGFHGEQYF. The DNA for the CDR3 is TGTGCCAGCAGTGCAGCGGGATTCCACGGGGAGCAGTACTTC.

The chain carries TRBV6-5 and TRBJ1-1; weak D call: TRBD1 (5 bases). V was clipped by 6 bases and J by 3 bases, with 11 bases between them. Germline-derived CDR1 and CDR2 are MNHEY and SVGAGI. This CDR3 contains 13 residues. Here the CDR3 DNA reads TGTGCCAGCAGAGGGGCGTTAGACACTGAAGCTTTCTTT. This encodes CASRGALDTEAFF.

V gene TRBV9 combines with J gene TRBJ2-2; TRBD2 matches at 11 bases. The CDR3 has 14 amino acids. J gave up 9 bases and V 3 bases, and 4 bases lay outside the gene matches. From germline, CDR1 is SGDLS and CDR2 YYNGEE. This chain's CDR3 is CASSARLAGWELFF. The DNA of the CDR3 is TGTGCCAGCAGCGCCCGACTAGCGGGGTGGGAGCTGTTTTTT. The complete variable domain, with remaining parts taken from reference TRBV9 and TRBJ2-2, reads DSGVTQTPKHLITATGQRVTLRCSPRSGDLSVYWYQQSLDQGLQFLIQYYNGEERAKGNILERFSAQQFPDLHSELNLSSLELGDSALYFCASSARLAGWELFFGEGSRLTVL.